This entry lists 10 T cell receptor beta chains sequenced from one sample in a study of blood T cell repertoires in COVID-19. Sequencing was performed with immunoSEQ multiplex PCR; in TCRdb, only in-frame clones are kept and a portion is missing. The repertoire holds about 55,000 clones, with under 90% as singletons. Sequenced input: peripheral blood. All receptors derive from an elderly man with COVID-19, enrolled during active disease.

This clone was detected only once. The gene calls are TRBV10-3 and TRBJ2-5; no clear D gene. Germline assignment: CDR1 ENHRY and CDR2 SYGVKD. V was pared by 3 bases and J by 0 bases, with 5 bases between. The CDR3 is 13 amino acids. CDR3 bases: TGTGCCATCAGTGAACGGTACCAAGAGACCCAGTACTTC. It yields the protein CAISERYQETQYF.

About this clone: Other DNA sequences from this sample encode an identical CDR3 as well. The chain uses TRBV5-1 and TRBJ2-1, with 7 bases fitting TRBD1. CDR1 and CDR2 from the germline V gene are SGHRS and YFSETQ. Unmatched junction bases numbered 4, after V lost 0 bases and J lost 4 bases. The CDR3 covers 15 residues. CDR3 nucleotides: TGCGCCAGCAGCTTGGAACAGGGGCTTTACAATGAGCAGTTCTTC. Residues: CASSLEQGLYNEQFF.

This clone was seen only once. The chain joins TRBV6-5 to TRBJ1-1; the D is unclear. V was cut by 6 bases and J by 1 base, with 12 bases left in between. The CDR3 has 14 residues. The germline CDR1 and CDR2 sequences are MNHEY and SVGAGI. CDR3 residues: CASSRPARNTEAFF. CDR3 DNA: TGTGCCAGCAGCCGCCCCGCGAGGAACACTGAAGCTTTCTTT.

The CDR3 DNA follows: TGTGCCAGCAGTACCGGGGACAGCTCCTACAATGAGCAGTTCTTC. Amino acid sequence: CASSTGDSSYNEQFF. The genes are TRBV6-2 or TRBV6-3 and TRBJ2-1, with 7 positions matching TRBD1. The CDR3 runs to 15 residues. CDR1 is MNHEY, CDR2 SVGEGT, per germline. Losses at the gene ends were 5 bases for V and 0 bases for J; bases not matched to a gene: 4.

The chain uses TRBV30 and TRBJ2-1; TRBD2 might be the D (5 bases). V lost 0 bases, J lost 2 bases, and 11 bases lay in between. Germline V CDR1 and CDR2: GTSNPN, SVGIG (reference sequence). The CDR3 totals 15 residues. CDR3 sequence reads: CAWSVGRGTYNEQFF. The CDR3 nucleotides read TGTGCCTGGAGTGTAGGCCGGGGAACCTACAATGAGCAGTTCTTC.

The chain joins TRBV7-2 to TRBJ2-2; no definite D call. Between the trimmed V and J ends, which lost 1 base and 4 bases, there was a span of 7 bases. CDR1 and CDR2 (germline): SGHTA, FQGNSA. The CDR3 totals 14 residues. CDR3 region: CASSLGQLTGELFF. The CDR3 DNA sequence: TGTGCCAGCAGCTTAGGACAACTCACCGGGGAGCTGTTTTTT.

V gene TRBV12-3 or TRBV12-4 combines with J gene TRBJ1-2, with 7 bases fitting TRBD1. The CDR3 consists of 13 residues. The V gene end was trimmed by 5 bases and the J gene end by 6 bases; junction bases not matched to a gene: 6. This chain's CDR3 is CASSPRQGNGYTF. The DNA of the CDR3 is TGTGCCAGCAGTCCCCGACAGGGCAATGGCTACACCTTC.

The chain is built from TRBV7-8 and TRBJ2-1; maybe TRBD2 (7 bases). CDR3 size: 16 residues. V was clipped by 1 base and J by 10 bases, with 20 bases between them. The V gene's germline CDR1 is SGHVS and CDR2 FQNEAQ. DNA of the CDR3: TGTGCCAGCAGCTTAGATGGAGGGGGGCTAGCGGAGGAGCAGTTCTTC. It codes for CASSLDGGGLAEEQFF.

This clone occurred once. The chain employs TRBV6-1 and TRBJ1-2; 8 bases are a match to TRBD1. This CDR3 region has 13 residues. Germline V CDR1 and CDR2: MNHNS, SASEGT. The V gene end was trimmed by 4 bases and the J gene end by 2 bases; junction bases not matched to a gene: 0. CDR3 protein: CASSGDRNYGYTF. The CDR3, as DNA: TGTGCCAGCAGTGGGGACAGGAACTATGGCTACACCTTC.

This chain's CDR3 is CASSQEIGGRAQNEQFF. In DNA, the CDR3 is TGCGCCAGCAGCCAAGAAATCGGCGGGAGGGCCCAAAATGAGCAGTTCTTC. The chain joins TRBV4-3 to TRBJ2-1, with 9 bases fitting TRBD2. The CDR3 runs to 17 residues. Germline trimming cut 0 bases from V and 7 bases from J; bases unmatched to any gene: 10. Germline V gene data show CDR1 as LGHNA and CDR2 as YSLEER.